This T cell receptor (beta chain) was retrieved from a study of T cell clonality in common variable immunodeficiency (dated by TCRdb to the mid-2010s). What the research found in general, with its limitations: Patient heterogeneity within the CVID cohort put limits on correlating repertoire features with clinical complications. Fewer deletions and N-nucleotide insertions were reportedly observed in CVID TCRbeta sequences, and highly modified clones with 13 or more V deletions were reportedly absent from CVID TCRbeta sequences. The authors noted that sequencing repertoires of T cell subpopulations would be needed to clarify what caused the increased clonality in CVID. Compared with healthy controls, CVID subjects showed increased TCRbeta clonality (t-test p = 0.018), a feature most characteristic of about a third of subjects. CVID subjects shared fewer TCRbeta clones with each other than healthy controls did (p < 0.0001). Even though DNA input was the same, control samples had an average of about 89,000 unique sequences each, compared with roughly 32,000 in CVID samples.

Predominantly Caucasian heritage was noted among both the CVID patients and the healthy controls. From each donor, roughly 4.5 to 8 ml of heparinized peripheral whole blood was collected. TCRbeta CDR3 repertoires were sequenced from genomic DNA of adults with common variable immune deficiency (CVID) and healthy adult controls. The control group was made up of some 22 healthy adult volunteers (approximately 10 male and 12 female) whose ages ranged from about 23 to 66 years, with a mean age of approximately 34. Diluted blood was density-centrifuged over Hypaque 1077 or Ficoll-Paque to isolate peripheral blood mononuclear cells. Genomic DNA was obtained from unsorted mononuclear cells through either Qiagen column purification or a centrifugation-based method. This clone has a count of ten or more. The target of this receptor is not known. The CDR3 end falls 3 residues outside the read, so it is completed with the germline J gene.

Trimming costs V 4 bases and J 0 bases, and their ends lie 10 bases apart. CDR1 and CDR2 are drawn from the germline V gene (reference sequence): DFQATT, SNEGSKA. The CDR3 goes from the cysteine to the phenylalanine over 13 residues. The DNA covers only part of the CDR3, 30 bases in frame from base 1. Equivalent amounts of genomic DNA from CVID and control samples were used as sequencing input. For every sample, a 60 bp segment covering the rearranged TCRbeta CDR3 region was amplified and then sequenced. TCRbeta amplification used the immunoSEQ assay, a bias-corrected multiplex PCR with high-throughput sequencing. From the authors' description of their analysis: Every unique nucleotide sequence was considered a clone and was annotated with V, D and J genes, copy number and frequency. Sequences were labeled productive if in frame, and non-productive if out of frame or containing stop codons. As previously described, clonality was computed from Shannon's entropy. The predicted amino acid sequences of productive clones were used to derive mean CDR3 Kyte-Doolittle hydropathy. Using the R hclust function, scaled V gene usage was clustered hierarchically with Manhattan distance and complete linkage. Clone sharing by CDR3 amino acid sequence was assessed by resampling 12 repertoires per group over 100 rounds. The repertoires were searched for about 70 published EBV-specific and fewer than 250 published CMV-specific TCRbeta sequences. Analysis left out two CVID samples that produced under 10,000 sequences, so 40 to 45 CVID repertoires remained. TCRdb provides this immuneACCESS table in a form limited to in-frame rearrangements. Some clones are lacking; in checked studies, under half of them reflect an unresolved V gene, and why the rest are absent is not known. The V and J calls and clone size come from that table; D and trimming were worked out from the DNA. The sample records roughly 60,000 clones, none occurring a single time. Under 2% of the sample comes from the top ten.

Sequencing was carried out using peripheral blood mononuclear cells. The rearranged segments are TRBV20-1 and TRBJ2-7; TRBD2 is perhaps the D gene, given 6 matching bases. The origin of this receptor is a person between 18 and 69 years old in good health. The sequenced CDR3 bases are TGCAGTGCTAATAGCGGAATCTCCTACGAG. It codes for CSANSGISYE. The full-length CDR3 reads as CSANSGISYEQYF.